This TCR beta chain was identified in a study of T cells in tumors after PD-1 blockade. Germline lookup yields CDR1 MRHNA and CDR2 SNTAGT. V lost 2 bases to trimming and J lost 4 bases, with 11 bases between them. This CDR3 has 14 amino acids. This clone was counted a few times. Other nucleotide sequences in the sample specify the same CDR3. Libraries were prepared by immunoSEQ multiplex PCR; TCRdb keeps only in-frame clonotypes and omits some of them. The top ten clones hold approximately 15% of a sample with 11,000 or so clones, under 80% of them seen once. Specimen: tumor tissue, collected before anti-PD-1 treatment. V is TRBV6-4 and J is TRBJ1-1; possible D gene TRBD1, 5 bases. This TCR came from a human donor with basal cell carcinoma. The CDR3, as DNA: TGTGCCAGCAGTGACACCTCAAGGGGCACTGAAGCTTTCTTT. It encodes CASSDTSRGTEAFF.